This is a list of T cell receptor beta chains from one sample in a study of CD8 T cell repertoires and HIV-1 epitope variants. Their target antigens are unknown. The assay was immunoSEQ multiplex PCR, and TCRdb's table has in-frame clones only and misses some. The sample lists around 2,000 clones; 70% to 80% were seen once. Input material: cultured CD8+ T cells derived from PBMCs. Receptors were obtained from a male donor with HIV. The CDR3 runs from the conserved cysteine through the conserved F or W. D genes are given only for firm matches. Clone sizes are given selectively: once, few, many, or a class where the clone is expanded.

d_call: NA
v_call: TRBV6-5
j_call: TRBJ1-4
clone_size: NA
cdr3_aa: CASSYSKNGEKLFF
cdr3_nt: TGTGCCAGCAGTTACTCGAAAAATGGTGAAAAACTGTTTTTT

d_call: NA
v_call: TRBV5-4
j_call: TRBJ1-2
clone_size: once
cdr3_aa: CASSSDAEEGYTF
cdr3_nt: TGTGCCAGCAGCTCGGACGCCGAGGAGGGCTACACCTTC

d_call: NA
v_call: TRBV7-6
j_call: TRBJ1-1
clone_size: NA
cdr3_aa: CASSPGMNTEAFF
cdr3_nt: TGTGCCAGCAGTCCGGGGATGAACACTGAAGCTTTCTTT

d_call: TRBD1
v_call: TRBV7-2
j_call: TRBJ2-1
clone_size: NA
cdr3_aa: CASSLVGGAYNEQFF
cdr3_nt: TGTGCCAGCAGCTTAGTAGGGGGCGCCTACAATGAGCAGTTCTTC

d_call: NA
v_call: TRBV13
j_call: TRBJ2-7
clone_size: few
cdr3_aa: CASSLGQAPYEQYF
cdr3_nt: TGTGCCAGCAGCTTAGGCCAGGCACCCTACGAGCAGTACTTC

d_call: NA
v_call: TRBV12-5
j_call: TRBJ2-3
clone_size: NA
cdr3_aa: CASGLVLSRSTDTQYF
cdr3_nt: TGTGCTAGTGGTTTGGTACTTTCCAGGAGCACAGATACGCAGTATTTT

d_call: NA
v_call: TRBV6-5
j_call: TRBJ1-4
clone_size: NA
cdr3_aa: CASSPYTSTNEKLFF
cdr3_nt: TGTGCCAGCAGCCCCTACACTTCAACTAATGAAAAACTGTTTTTT

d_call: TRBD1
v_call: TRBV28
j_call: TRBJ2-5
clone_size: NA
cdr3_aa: CASSRESGGQETQYF
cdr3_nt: TGTGCCAGCAGTCGTGAATCAGGGGGCCAAGAGACCCAGTACTTC

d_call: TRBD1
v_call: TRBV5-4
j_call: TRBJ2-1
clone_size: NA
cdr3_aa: CASSLVVGGTGNEQFF
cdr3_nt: TGTGCCAGCAGCTTGGTTGTTGGCGGGACAGGCAATGAGCAGTTCTTC

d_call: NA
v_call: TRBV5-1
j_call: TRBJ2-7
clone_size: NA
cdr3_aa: CASGEEFYEQYF
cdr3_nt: TGCGCCAGCGGGGAGGAGTTCTACGAGCAGTACTTC